Presented here are 12 T cell receptor beta chains from one specimen sequenced in a study of Ad26.COV2.S vaccination and SARS-CoV-2 variants. Sample treatment: around 19 received Ad26.COV2.S at low or high dose, single or two shots; several received placebo; per-sample allocation not given. Each sample was drawn 63 days after the first injection (of vaccine or placebo). Assay: immunoSEQ multiplex PCR; the TCRdb copy retains only in-frame clones and omits some. The sample lists about 350,000 clones; 75% to 90% were seen once. This material consisted of peripheral blood, taken in a trial of Ad26.COV2.S vaccine versus placebo. The receptors here all came from a person aged 18-65 years who received the Ad26.COV2.S COVID-19 vaccine or a placebo.

The chain carries TRBV4-3 and TRBJ2-1; 8 positions match TRBD1. Germline assignment: CDR1 LGHNA and CDR2 YSLEER. Trimming cost V 4 bases and J 8 bases; bases outside gene matches: 7. CDR3 length: 14 amino acids. CDR3 nucleotides: TGCGCCAGCAGCCGAGACAGGGGCTGGGATGAGCAGTTCTTC. Encoded protein: CASSRDRGWDEQFF.

CDR3 sequence reads: CASSEEASGSYEQYF. In DNA, the CDR3 is TGTGCCAGCAGTGAAGAGGCGAGCGGATCCTACGAGCAGTACTTC. The chain uses TRBV6-1 and TRBJ2-7; TRBD2 might be the D (5 bases). The germline V gene has CDR1 MNHNS and CDR2 SASEGT. This CDR3 region has 15 residues. V lost 1 base to trimming and J lost 1 base, with 11 bases between them.

This CDR3 reads CASSLDRGLTDTQYF. In nucleotides, the CDR3 is TGTGCCAGCAGCTTGGACAGGGGGCTAACAGATACGCAGTATTTT. The chain uses TRBV5-5 and TRBJ2-3; 9 nucleotides agree with TRBD1. The germline V gene has CDR1 SGHKS and CDR2 YYEKEE (reference sequence). This CDR3 has 15 amino acids. The J segment lost 3 bases and the V segment lost 0 bases, leaving 2 bases of the junction unmatched.

The rearrangement links TRBV10-1 to TRBJ2-7; weak D call: TRBD1 (6 bases). Trimming removed 6 bases from V and 2 bases from J, with 17 bases in between. The CDR3 is 15 residues long. The germline CDR1 and CDR2 sequences are WNHNN and SYGVQD (reference sequence). This CDR3 reads CASSDGTRGAYEQYF. The CDR3 bases are TGCGCCAGCAGCGATGGGACACGAGGAGCCTACGAGCAGTACTTC.

Comment on this clone: The sample has other DNA sequences that encode this CDR3 too. The chain joins TRBV7-2 to TRBJ2-3; 12 bases fit TRBD2. The CDR3 length is 15 residues. Germline V lookup: CDR1 SGHTA, CDR2 FQGNSA. J was trimmed by 4 bases and V by 4 bases; bases with no gene match: 3. In DNA, the CDR3 is TGTGCCAGCAGCTCTAGCGGGGGGGCGGCAGATACGCAGTATTTT. Translating gives CASSSSGGAADTQYF.

This clone was found once. The chain recombines TRBV14 with TRBJ2-7, with 9 nucleotides matching TRBD2. Looked up from germline, CDR1 is SGHDN and CDR2 is FVKESK. With V trimmed by 0 bases and J by 0 bases, 3 bases remained unmatched. CDR3 size: 16 residues. CDR3 loop: CASSQDPAGGSYEQYF. Written as DNA, the CDR3 is TGTGCCAGCAGCCAAGATCCAGCGGGAGGCTCCTACGAGCAGTACTTC.

This clone is a singleton in its sample. The rearrangement uses TRBV11-2 and TRBJ1-4, with 7 positions matching TRBD1. From germline, CDR1 is SGHAT and CDR2 FQNNGV. With V trimmed by 11 bases and J by 10 bases, 10 bases remained unmatched. This CDR3 contains 12 residues. The CDR3 region is CAGQDPVGKLFF. DNA of the CDR3: TGTGCCGGACAGGACCCCGTCGGAAAACTGTTTTTT.

The chain employs TRBV30 and TRBJ2-6; a weak D match, TRBD1 (6 bases). Germline V gives CDR1 GTSNPN, CDR2 SVGIG (reference sequence). V was cut by 7 bases and J by 0 bases, with 16 bases left in between. This CDR3 region has 16 residues. The CDR3 nucleotides are TGTGCCTTACGCAGGGGTTCGGGCTCTGGGGCCAACGTCCTGACTTTC. Amino acid sequence: CALRRGSGSGANVLTF.

This rearrangement joins TRBV3-1 (or the pseudogene TRBV3-2) to TRBJ1-1, with D maybe TRBD1 (6 bases). V dropped 1 base and J dropped 6 bases, with 18 bases sitting between them. The CDR3 has 16 amino acids. Per germline, CDR1 LGHDT and CDR2 YNNKEL (reference sequence). The chain's CDR3 is CASSQGVGVKGAEAFF. The CDR3 region has the DNA TGTGCCAGCAGCCAAGGGGTAGGAGTAAAGGGGGCTGAAGCTTTCTTT.

The rearrangement uses TRBV4-2 and TRBJ2-7; 8 bases fit TRBD1. Germline V gives CDR1 LGHNA, CDR2 YNFKEQ. Losses at the gene ends were 0 bases for V and 7 bases for J; bases not matched to a gene: 5. The CDR3 totals 14 residues. CDR3 amino acids: CASSQDRGRGEQYF. CDR3 DNA: TGTGCCAGCAGCCAAGACAGGGGGCGAGGGGAGCAGTACTTC.

This clone was seen a single time. A much larger clone sits a single nucleotide away, making a read error possible. The chain carries TRBV28 and TRBJ2-7, with D unclear. Per the germline V gene, CDR1 is MDHEN and CDR2 is SYDVKM. CDR3 length: 11 residues. V lost 3 bases to trimming and J lost 4 bases, with 4 bases between them. CDR3 DNA sequence: TGTGCCAGCAGTTTGGAGTACGAGCAGTACTTC. Translated: CASSLEYEQYF.

Only one count was recorded for this clone. This chain connects TRBV5-3 to TRBJ2-5, with D perhaps matching TRBD1 (6 bases). TRBV5-3 is reported as an ORF; its role is uncertain. The CDR3 has 14 amino acids. The V and J ends lost 3 bases and 3 bases respectively, with 12 bases between them. The CDR3 coding sequence is TGTGCCAGAAGCTCCACAGGGTTCAAAGAGACCCAGTACTTC. Protein sequence: CARSSTGFKETQYF.